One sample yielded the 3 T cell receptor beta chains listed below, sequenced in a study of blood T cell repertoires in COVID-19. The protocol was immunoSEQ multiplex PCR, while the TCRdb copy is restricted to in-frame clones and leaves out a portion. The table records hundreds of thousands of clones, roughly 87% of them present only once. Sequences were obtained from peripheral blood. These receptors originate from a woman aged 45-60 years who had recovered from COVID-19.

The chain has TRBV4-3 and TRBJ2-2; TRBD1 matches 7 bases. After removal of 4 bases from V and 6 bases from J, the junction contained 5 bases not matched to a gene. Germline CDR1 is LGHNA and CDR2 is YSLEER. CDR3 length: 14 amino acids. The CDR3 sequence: CASSPRTGPGELFF. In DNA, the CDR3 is TGCGCCAGCAGCCCCCGGACAGGACCCGGGGAGCTGTTTTTT.

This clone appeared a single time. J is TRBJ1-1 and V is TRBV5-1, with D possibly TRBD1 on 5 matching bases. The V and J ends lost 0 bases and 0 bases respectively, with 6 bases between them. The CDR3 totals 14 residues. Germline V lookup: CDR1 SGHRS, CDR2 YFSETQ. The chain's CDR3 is CASSLARVNTEAFF. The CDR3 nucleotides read TGCGCCAGCAGCTTGGCCAGGGTGAACACTGAAGCTTTCTTT.

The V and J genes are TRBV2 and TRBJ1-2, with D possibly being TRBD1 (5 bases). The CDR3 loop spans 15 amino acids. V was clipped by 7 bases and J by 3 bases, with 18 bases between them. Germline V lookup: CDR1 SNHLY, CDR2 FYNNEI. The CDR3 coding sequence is TGTGCCAGCATCCCTGCGGGACCCAAGGACTATGGCTACACCTTC. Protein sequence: CASIPAGPKDYGYTF.